The source of this TCR beta chain is a study of shared clonotypes between healthy human individuals. Whole-study context: Researchers assigned three CD4 naive, three CD4 memory, two CD8 naive and one CD8 memory plate to each donor. Study-wide points: Naive CD4 clonotypes were shared across several donors at about 5.3%. Among donors, sharing of clonotypes was expected to be affected by sequencing depth.

With regard to this clone: Its matching antigen is unknown.

CDR3 length: 13 amino acids. Germline CDR1 MNHNY, CDR2 SVGAGI (reference sequence). Trimming took off 9 bases at V and 3 bases at J, with 14 bases between the two ends. Per the authors' pipeline: For the immunoSEQ data, sequences were junction-only without quality scores, so filtering differed. Profiled with immunoSEQ multiplex PCR; TCRdb holds only in-frame clones, not every one. D and trimming were read from the DNA, whereas the V and J calls and clone size are those reported in that table. This table has about 2 million clones, about 94% appearing once. Naive CD8 cells lacked CD45RO and underwent positive selection for CCR7, leaving out terminally differentiated effector memory CD45RA+ cells.

This TCR came from a man between 18 and 29 years old in good health. The gene calls are TRBV6-6 and TRBJ1-1, with D unresolved. The specimen was naive CD8+ T cells sorted from blood. The chain's CDR3 is CASLAGRHTEAFF. As DNA, the CDR3 is TGTGCCAGTTTAGCCGGGCGACACACTGAAGCTTTCTTT.